The 26 T cell receptor beta chains below were found in one sample sequenced in a study of blood T cell repertoires in COVID-19. Repertoires were generated with immunoSEQ multiplex PCR, while TCRdb's copy carries only in-frame clones and drops some. The sample has roughly 350,000 clones, around 89% seen once. Sequenced: peripheral blood. These receptors were taken from a woman aged 45 to 65 with active or convalescent COVID-19.

V gene TRBV5-6 combines with J gene TRBJ2-5, with 11 bases matching TRBD2. CDR1 and CDR2 from the germline V gene are SGHDT and YYEEEE. This CDR3 contains 15 residues. V lost 1 base, J lost 4 bases, and 3 bases stayed unmatched. The DNA of the CDR3 is TGTGCCAGCAGCTTGATAGCGGGGGGGCGAGAGACCCAGTACTTC. This gives the protein CASSLIAGGRETQYF. Looking up the rest from reference TRBV5-6 and TRBJ2-5 gives the full variable domain: DAGVTQSPTHLIKTRGQQVTLRCSPKSGHDTVSWYQQALGQGPQFIFQYYEEEERQRGNFPDRFSGHQFPNYSSELNVNALLLGDSALYLCASSLIAGGRETQYFGPGTRLLVL.

This sequence joins TRBV9 and TRBJ1-3; 9 nucleotides align to TRBD1. The CDR3 is 15 amino acids. Germline V CDR1 and CDR2: SGDLS, YYNGEE. V lost 3 bases, J lost 4 bases, and 5 bases stayed unmatched. CDR3 amino acids: CASSAGTGSGNTIYF. CDR3 sequence (DNA): TGTGCCAGCAGCGCTGGGACAGGGTCCGGAAACACCATATATTTT.

This chain uses TRBV29-1 with TRBJ2-1, with a tentative D call TRBD1 (5 bases). Germline V gives CDR1 SQVTM, CDR2 ANQGSEA. CDR3 length equals 14 residues. Trimming left V 6 bases short and J 0 bases short, with 12 bases between. The CDR3 region has the DNA TGCAGCGTCAAGGACAAGGGCTCCTACAATGAGCAGTTCTTC. This gives the protein CSVKDKGSYNEQFF.

Comment on this clone: An end of the junction does not agree with germline; a read error may underlie this. The chain joins TRBV7-7 to TRBJ2-5; 7 bases are shared with TRBD2. The CDR3 spans 17 residues. The germline CDR1 and CDR2 sequences are SSHAT and FNYEAQ (reference sequence). CDR3 DNA: TGTGCTAGCAGCTTAGGGTCGGGGGGAAAACGTCGGGAGACCCAGTACTTC. Protein product: CASSLGSGGKRRETQYF.

This chain uses TRBV15 with TRBJ1-1; a weak D match, TRBD1 (5 bases). Germline CDR1 and CDR2: LNHNV and YYDKDF (reference sequence). V was cut by 1 base and J by 7 bases, with 10 bases left in between. The CDR3 has 13 residues. The CDR3 DNA follows: TGTGCCACCAGCAGAGGGCTGACAGATGAAGCTTTCTTT. This encodes CATSRGLTDEAFF.

The chain carries TRBV10-3 and TRBJ2-5; 8 nucleotides agree with TRBD2. V dropped 8 bases and J dropped 5; count of bases not matched to a gene: 16. In germline, CDR1 is ENHRY, CDR2 SYGVKD. The CDR3 is 16 amino acids. Written as DNA, the CDR3 is TGTGCCATCTCCGGTGTGAGTAGCGGGGCAGGGGAGACCCAGTACTTC. Residues: CAISGVSSGAGETQYF.

This sequence joins TRBV28 and TRBJ1-1; 8 bases fit TRBD1. The V gene's germline CDR1 is MDHEN and CDR2 SYDVKM. CDR3 size: 11 residues. V lost 11 bases, J lost 3 bases, and 2 bases stayed unmatched. The CDR3 spells CASGGDTEAFF. CDR3 coding DNA: TGTGCCTCAGGGGGCGACACTGAAGCTTTCTTT.

The V call is TRBV27, the J call TRBJ2-7; D not resolved. Germline loops: CDR1 MNHEY, CDR2 SMNVEV (reference sequence). The CDR3 length is 16 residues. The V end was cut by 5 bases, the J end by 3 bases, with 20 bases between. The CDR3 coding sequence is TGTGCCAGCAGTCCTGAGGCCATACCGACCATCTACGAGCAGTACTTC. Amino acids: CASSPEAIPTIYEQYF.

The chain couples TRBV7-3 to TRBJ2-3, with TRBD2 identical over 9 bases. The germline V gene encodes CDR1 SGHTA and CDR2 FQGTGA. The trim removed 2 bases at V and 4 bases at J, leaving 4 bases unmatched. This CDR3 comprises 15 residues. CDR3: CASSLLAGKSDTQYF. The CDR3 nucleotides are TGTGCCAGCAGCTTACTAGCGGGGAAGTCAGATACGCAGTATTTT.

This clone was found many times. The chain uses TRBV5-5 and TRBJ2-1; D perhaps matches TRBD2 (5 bases). Germline CDR1 is SGHKS and CDR2 is YYEKEE (reference sequence). V lost 3 bases, J lost 11 bases, and 18 bases lay in between. This CDR3 contains 14 residues. CDR3 bases: TGTGCCAGCAGCTCGTCCGGGATTCCCAAAAAGCAGTTCTTC. Amino acids: CASSSSGIPKKQFF.

In its sample, this clone was seen a few times. This chain uses TRBV27 with TRBJ1-6; D is ambiguous. The germline V and J ends were trimmed by 3 bases and 8 bases, with 11 bases remaining between them. The CDR3 loop spans 14 amino acids. The V gene's germline CDR1 is MNHEY and CDR2 SMNVEV (reference sequence). CDR3: CASSFGGRDSPLHF. The CDR3, as DNA: TGTGCCAGCAGTTTTGGAGGAAGAGATTCACCCCTCCACTTT.

This chain joins TRBV11-2 and TRBJ1-3; D unresolved. Per germline, CDR1 SGHAT and CDR2 FQNNGV. Between the trimmed V and J ends, which lost 2 bases and 3 bases, there was a span of 8 bases. The CDR3 loop spans 14 amino acids. CDR3 sequence: CASSLNRVGNTIYF. As DNA, the CDR3 is TGTGCCAGCAGCTTAAATCGAGTTGGAAACACCATATATTTT.

The J gene is TRBJ2-5, the V gene TRBV3-1 (or the pseudogene TRBV3-2), with D tentatively TRBD2 (7 bases). Germline CDR1 reads LGHDT; CDR2 reads YNNKEL (reference sequence). The CDR3 runs to 16 residues. Trimming removed 4 bases from V and 2 bases from J, with 17 bases in between. The CDR3 region is CASSPSQAGTQETQYF. The DNA for the CDR3 is TGTGCCAGCAGCCCCTCTCAAGCGGGGACACAAGAGACCCAGTACTTC.

The chain employs TRBV7-9 and TRBJ1-5; D uncertain. Trimming stripped 1 base from V and 5 bases from J, with 6 bases between. Germline V gives CDR1 SEHNR, CDR2 FQNEAQ (reference sequence). The CDR3 contains 13 residues. CDR3: CASSLGGHQPQHF. The CDR3 region has the DNA TGTGCCAGCAGCTTAGGAGGGCATCAGCCCCAGCATTTT.

This chain connects TRBV7-2 to TRBJ2-5; the D gene is possibly TRBD2 (6 bases). The ends were cut back, 5 bases at V and 1 base at J, with 14 bases in the middle. CDR1 is SGHTA, CDR2 FQGNSA, per germline. The CDR3 contains 15 residues. CDR3 DNA: TGTGCCAGCAGCGCCGAGGAGGGCGGCCAAGAGACCCAGTACTTC. Translating it yields CASSAEEGGQETQYF.

The chain recombines TRBV3-1 (or the pseudogene TRBV3-2) with TRBJ1-1; possible D gene TRBD1, 6 bases. Trimming took off 3 bases at V and 1 base at J, with 9 bases between the two ends. This CDR3 is built from 14 residues. Per the germline V gene, CDR1 is LGHDT and CDR2 is YNNKEL (reference sequence). CDR3 sequence (DNA): TGTGCCAGCAGCCACCCGACAGGGAACACTGAAGCTTTCTTT. It yields the protein CASSHPTGNTEAFF.

The chain links TRBV10-3 to TRBJ2-7; 9 nucleotides agree with TRBD2. V lost 5 bases and J lost 3; bases outside the gene matches: 11. The CDR3 is made up of 16 amino acids. Germline CDR1 ENHRY, CDR2 SYGVKD. CDR3 in DNA: TGTGCCATCAGTCGAACCGGGACTAGCTCTCACTACGAGCAGTACTTC. Protein sequence: CAISRTGTSSHYEQYF.

CDR3 protein: CASSPVSGQYTEAFF. The CDR3 bases are TGTGCCAGCTCACCAGTCTCGGGACAGTACACTGAAGCTTTCTTT. The chain uses TRBV18 and TRBJ1-1; the match to TRBD1 covers 7 bases. This CDR3 has 15 amino acids. Per the germline V gene, CDR1 is KGHSH and CDR2 is LQKENI. V gave up 2 bases and J gave up 3 bases; unmatched junction bases: 6.

About this clone: This sample also contains other DNA sequences that code for the same CDR3. The chain is built from TRBV3-1 (or the pseudogene TRBV3-2) and TRBJ2-1, with TRBD2 matching 7 bases. The germline CDR1 and CDR2 sequences are LGHDT and YNNKEL (reference sequence). The CDR3 has 12 amino acids. Trimming cost V 1 base and J 9 bases; bases outside gene matches: 0. The CDR3 DNA reads TGTGCCAGCAGCCAAGCGGGAGGTGAGCAGTTCTTC. It codes for CASSQAGGEQFF.

The J gene is TRBJ1-1, the V gene TRBV18; 12 bases fit TRBD1. This CDR3 has 16 residues. Germline loops: CDR1 KGHSH, CDR2 LQKENI. The junction had 9 bases not matched to a gene; V was cut back by 5 bases and J by 5 bases. Here the CDR3 reads CASSSRDRGPWTEAFF. Written as DNA, the CDR3 is TGTGCCAGCTCAAGTCGGGACAGGGGGCCCTGGACTGAAGCTTTCTTT.

The V and J genes are TRBV11-3 and TRBJ2-7; the match to TRBD1 covers 9 bases. The CDR3 covers 15 residues. Germline V lookup: CDR1 SGHNT, CDR2 YENEEA. V was pared by 3 bases and J by 0 bases, with 3 bases of the junction left unmatched. The CDR3 region is CASSFGTGPSYEQYF. The CDR3 nucleotides are TGTGCCAGCAGCTTTGGGACAGGGCCCTCCTACGAGCAGTACTTC.

The chain links TRBV20-1 to TRBJ2-3, with 8 bases that match TRBD2. The CDR3 extends over 18 amino acids. Germline V gene data show CDR1 as DFQATT and CDR2 as SNEGSKA (reference sequence). The V gene end was trimmed by 3 bases and the J gene end by 3 bases; junction bases not matched to a gene: 17. The CDR3 loop reads CSASFVAGTLIRTDTQYF. The CDR3 DNA reads TGCAGTGCTAGTTTCGTAGCGGGAACTCTTATTAGGACAGATACGCAGTATTTT.

This chain's CDR3 is CASSSPVLGNEKLFF. CDR3 coding DNA: TGTGCCAGCAGCTCCCCCGTTCTCGGTAATGAAAAACTGTTTTTT. This chain links TRBV7-2 with TRBJ1-4, with D hard to call. Trimming removed 4 bases from V and 4 bases from J, with 13 bases in between. CDR1 is SGHTA, CDR2 FQGNSA, per germline. The CDR3 is made up of 15 amino acids.

V and J are TRBV12-5 and TRBJ2-1, with TRBD1 as a possible D gene (6 bases). The CDR3 runs to 14 residues. Trimming shortened V by 1 base and J by 7 bases, and 11 bases separated the two germline ends. In germline, CDR1 is LGHNT, CDR2 FRNRAP. For the CDR3, the DNA is TGTGCTAGTGGTTTGGGGGGGCGATCAAATGAGCAGTTCTTC. Residues: CASGLGGRSNEQFF.

The chain is built from TRBV7-3 and TRBJ2-5; 11 bases are shared with TRBD2. Germline V lookup: CDR1 SGHTA, CDR2 FQGTGA. Trimming at V came to 3 bases and at J to 4 bases, leaving 4 bases not matched to a gene. The CDR3 length is 15 residues. The CDR3 sequence is CASSLAGTSGETQYF. The CDR3 DNA is TGTGCCAGCAGCTTGGCCGGGACTAGCGGAGAGACCCAGTACTTC.

The J gene is TRBJ1-2, the V gene TRBV6-2 or TRBV6-3; TRBD1 agrees at 11 bases. Germline V gives CDR1 MNHEY, CDR2 SVGEGT. CDR3 size: 15 residues. With 2 bases clipped from V and 7 bases from J, the junction kept 6 bases outside the gene matches. The CDR3 DNA follows: TGTGCCAGCAGTTACCTCGGACAGGGGGCTCGTGGCTACACCTTC. Protein sequence: CASSYLGQGARGYTF.